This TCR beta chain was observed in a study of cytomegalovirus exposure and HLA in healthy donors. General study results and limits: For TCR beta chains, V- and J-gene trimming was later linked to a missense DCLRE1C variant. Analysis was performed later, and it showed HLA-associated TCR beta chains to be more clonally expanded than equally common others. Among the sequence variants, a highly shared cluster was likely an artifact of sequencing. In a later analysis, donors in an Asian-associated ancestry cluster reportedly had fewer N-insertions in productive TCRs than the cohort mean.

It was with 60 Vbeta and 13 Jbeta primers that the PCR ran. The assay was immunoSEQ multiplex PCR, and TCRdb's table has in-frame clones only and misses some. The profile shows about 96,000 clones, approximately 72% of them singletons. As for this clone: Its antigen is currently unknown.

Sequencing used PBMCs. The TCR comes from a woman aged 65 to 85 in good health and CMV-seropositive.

The CDR3 coding sequence is TGTGCCAGCAGTGGTAGCGGGCCCGAGCCTAGAGATACGCAGTATTTT. Its translation: CASSGSGPEPRDTQYF. The V gene is TRBV28, the J gene TRBJ2-3; the match to TRBD2 covers 7 bases. The length of the CDR3 is 16 residues. Germline loops: CDR1 MDHEN, CDR2 SYDVKM. V shed 5 bases and J 5 bases; nucleotides not matched to a gene: 13.